A selection of T cell receptor beta chains follows, all from one sample in a study of blood T cells in healthy people across ages. TCRdb reprocessed the 5' RACE reads via MiXCR and lists one record per CDR3 protein. The table has hundreds of thousands of distinct CDR3 sequences, roughly 20% seen once. What was sequenced was blood. These receptors were collected from a man between 65 and 85 years old in good health. The CDR3 runs from the conserved cysteine through the conserved F or W. Fields, in order: V gene, J gene, D gene, clone size, CDR3 DNA, CDR3 protein. D genes are given only for firm matches. Size is omitted from some rows. Given values are once, few, many or a class for expanded clones.

v_gene: TRBV3-1; j_gene: TRBJ1-1; d_gene: .; abundance: few; CDR3nt: TGTGCCAGCAGCCAAGTCGGGACGAACGCTTTCTTT; CDR3aa: CASSQVGTNAFF
v_gene: TRBV10-2; j_gene: TRBJ1-2; d_gene: .; abundance: .; CDR3nt: TGCGCCAGCAGTGAGGGACAGACCACCTATGGCTACACCTTC; CDR3aa: CASSEGQTTYGYTF
v_gene: TRBV3-1; j_gene: TRBJ1-6; d_gene: .; abundance: .; CDR3nt: TGTGCCAGCAGCCAAGATGGAGCCCTTGTGAGGAATTCACCCCTCCACTTT; CDR3aa: CASSQDGALVRNSPLHF
v_gene: TRBV20-1; j_gene: TRBJ1-3; d_gene: .; abundance: .; CDR3nt: TGCAGTGCTAGAGATCGAGGGGGTAATGGAAACACCATATATTTT; CDR3aa: CSARDRGGNGNTIYF
v_gene: TRBV5-6; j_gene: TRBJ2-7; d_gene: .; abundance: .; CDR3nt: TGTGCCAGCAGCTTGGCGGCGACCTACGAGCAGTACTTC; CDR3aa: CASSLAATYEQYF
v_gene: TRBV11-2; j_gene: TRBJ1-6; d_gene: .; abundance: many; CDR3nt: TGTGCCAGCAGCTTAACCGGAGGGAATAATTCACCCCTCCACTTT; CDR3aa: CASSLTGGNNSPLHF
v_gene: TRBV20-1; j_gene: TRBJ1-1; d_gene: .; abundance: .; CDR3nt: TGCAGTGCTGGGGGGTACCAGAACACTGAAGCTTTCTTT; CDR3aa: CSAGGYQNTEAFF
v_gene: TRBV9; j_gene: TRBJ1-3; d_gene: .; abundance: few; CDR3nt: TGTGCCAGCAGCGTAGAGTCGGGGGCGCGTGGAAACACCATATATTTT; CDR3aa: CASSVESGARGNTIYF
v_gene: TRBV30; j_gene: TRBJ2-3; d_gene: .; abundance: few; CDR3nt: TGTGCCTGGAGTGTACCGGGAGTTAGCACAGATACGCAGTATTTT; CDR3aa: CAWSVPGVSTDTQYF
v_gene: TRBV29-1; j_gene: TRBJ2-3; d_gene: TRBD1; abundance: many; CDR3nt: TGCAGCGCACCCGGGACAGGGGGCGGGGATACGCAGTATTTT; CDR3aa: CSAPGTGGGDTQYF
v_gene: TRBV29-1; j_gene: TRBJ1-3; d_gene: .; abundance: few; CDR3nt: TGCAGCGTTGAAAAAGGGGCTGGAAACACCATATATTTT; CDR3aa: CSVEKGAGNTIYF
v_gene: TRBV20-1; j_gene: TRBJ2-3; d_gene: .; abundance: .; CDR3nt: TGCAGTGCTGACAACAGGGTCACAGATACGCAGTATTTT; CDR3aa: CSADNRVTDTQYF
v_gene: TRBV9; j_gene: TRBJ2-7; d_gene: .; abundance: many; CDR3nt: TGTGCCAGCAGCGGGACAGCTTTGGGCTACGAGCAGTACTTC; CDR3aa: CASSGTALGYEQYF
v_gene: TRBV15; j_gene: TRBJ2-1; d_gene: .; abundance: .; CDR3nt: TGTGCCACCAGCAGCCTACGGGGTAACTACAATGAGCAGTTCTTC; CDR3aa: CATSSLRGNYNEQFF
v_gene: TRBV28; j_gene: TRBJ2-7; d_gene: TRBD1; abundance: .; CDR3nt: TGTGCCAGCCAAACCGGGACAGTGACCTACGAGCAGTACTTC; CDR3aa: CASQTGTVTYEQYF
v_gene: TRBV12-3/TRBV12-4; j_gene: TRBJ2-7; d_gene: TRBD1; abundance: .; CDR3nt: TGTGCCAGCCGACGGACAGGGGGCTCCTACGAGCAGTACTTC; CDR3aa: CASRRTGGSYEQYF
v_gene: TRBV4-1; j_gene: TRBJ2-1; d_gene: TRBD2; abundance: few; CDR3nt: TGCGCCAGCAGCCAAGATGAGGCTAGCGGGAGTTTCAATGAGCAGTTCTTC; CDR3aa: CASSQDEASGSFNEQFF
v_gene: TRBV12-3/TRBV12-4; j_gene: TRBJ1-2; d_gene: TRBD1; abundance: few; CDR3nt: TGTGCCAGCAGGCCGACAGGGTCTTCTGGCTACACCTTC; CDR3aa: CASRPTGSSGYTF
v_gene: TRBV14; j_gene: TRBJ2-5; d_gene: .; abundance: few; CDR3nt: TGTGCCAGCAGCCAAGAAAGGGGGAACTTACAAGAGACCCAGTACTTC; CDR3aa: CASSQERGNLQETQYF
v_gene: TRBV7-9; j_gene: TRBJ2-5; d_gene: TRBD1; abundance: once; CDR3nt: TGTGCCAGCGTCCGGGACAGAGACCAAGAGACCCAGTACTTC; CDR3aa: CASVRDRDQETQYF
v_gene: TRBV6-6; j_gene: TRBJ2-2; d_gene: .; abundance: few; CDR3nt: TGTGCCAGCAGTTACGAGGGAGTCGACACCGGGGAGCTGTTTTTT; CDR3aa: CASSYEGVDTGELFF
v_gene: TRBV20-1; j_gene: TRBJ2-1; d_gene: .; abundance: few; CDR3nt: TGCAGTGTTCAGAGGTCCGGCAATGAGCAGTTCTTC; CDR3aa: CSVQRSGNEQFF
v_gene: TRBV11-3; j_gene: TRBJ1-1; d_gene: .; abundance: few; CDR3nt: TGTGCCAGCAGCCCCGGGCCTGGGGGCACTGAAGCTTTCTTT; CDR3aa: CASSPGPGGTEAFF
v_gene: TRBV20-1; j_gene: TRBJ2-7; d_gene: TRBD1; abundance: .; CDR3nt: TGCAGTGCTAGTCCCTCTAGGACAGGGATTGAGGAGCAGTACTTC; CDR3aa: CSASPSRTGIEEQYF
v_gene: TRBV12-3/TRBV12-4; j_gene: TRBJ1-2; d_gene: .; abundance: many; CDR3nt: TGTGCCAGCAGTTTCTCCTATGGCTACACCTTC; CDR3aa: CASSFSYGYTF
v_gene: TRBV2; j_gene: TRBJ2-5; d_gene: TRBD2; abundance: .; CDR3nt: TGTGCCAGCAGTTCGACTAGCGGGAGGAGGGGAACCCAGTACTTC; CDR3aa: CASSSTSGRRGTQYF
v_gene: TRBV4-2; j_gene: TRBJ1-6; d_gene: .; abundance: .; CDR3nt: TGTGCCAGCAGCCAAGTACGAGGCCCGAACGGGAATTCACCCCTCCACTTT; CDR3aa: CASSQVRGPNGNSPLHF
v_gene: TRBV5-1; j_gene: TRBJ2-1; d_gene: TRBD2; abundance: many; CDR3nt: TGCGCCAGCAGCTTGGGCGCGGGAGGGCCTTTCAATGAGCAGTTCTTC; CDR3aa: CASSLGAGGPFNEQFF
v_gene: TRBV20-1; j_gene: TRBJ1-4; d_gene: TRBD1; abundance: .; CDR3nt: TGCAGTGCGAGGACAGGGGACGGGGGTGAAAAACTGTTTTTT; CDR3aa: CSARTGDGGEKLFF
v_gene: TRBV18; j_gene: TRBJ2-5; d_gene: .; abundance: .; CDR3nt: TGTGCCAGCTCAGGGTTGGAAGAGACCCAGTACTTC; CDR3aa: CASSGLEETQYF
v_gene: TRBV12-3/TRBV12-4; j_gene: TRBJ2-3; d_gene: TRBD2; abundance: few; CDR3nt: TGTGCCAGCAGTCCTAGCGGGAAGATCCCAGATACGCAGTATTTT; CDR3aa: CASSPSGKIPDTQYF
v_gene: TRBV12-3/TRBV12-4; j_gene: TRBJ1-1; d_gene: .; abundance: .; CDR3nt: TGTGCCAGCAGTTTAGATCCAGGGAGGGCTGAAGCTTTCTTT; CDR3aa: CASSLDPGRAEAFF
v_gene: TRBV9; j_gene: TRBJ2-1; d_gene: TRBD2; abundance: many; CDR3nt: TGTGCCAGCAGCGCCCTTGCCCCACTAGCGGGAGAGTGGAATGAGCAGTTCTTC; CDR3aa: CASSALAPLAGEWNEQFF
v_gene: TRBV7-2; j_gene: TRBJ1-1; d_gene: .; abundance: .; CDR3nt: TGTGCCGTACTACCACTTCGGGGCACTGAAGCTTTCTTT; CDR3aa: CAVLPLRGTEAFF
v_gene: TRBV11-2; j_gene: TRBJ2-4; d_gene: .; abundance: once; CDR3nt: TGTGTCAGCAGCTTAGATCGGTACTCATCAGACCTAGCCAAAAACATTCAGTACTTC; CDR3aa: CVSSLDRYSSDLAKNIQYF
v_gene: TRBV7-6; j_gene: TRBJ2-5; d_gene: TRBD1; abundance: .; CDR3nt: TGTGCCAGCAGCCTCCCCCGACAGGGTGGACAAGAGACCCAGTACTTC; CDR3aa: CASSLPRQGGQETQYF
v_gene: TRBV9; j_gene: TRBJ2-5; d_gene: .; abundance: .; CDR3nt: TGTGCCAGCAGCGTAGATAGAAACTGGGAGACCCAGTACTTC; CDR3aa: CASSVDRNWETQYF
v_gene: TRBV7-2; j_gene: TRBJ2-5; d_gene: TRBD2; abundance: .; CDR3nt: TGTGCCAGCAGCCTCCACCGGAGGGCGGGAGACCTCCAAGAGACCCAGTACTTC; CDR3aa: CASSLHRRAGDLQETQYF
v_gene: TRBV20-1; j_gene: TRBJ2-5; d_gene: .; abundance: .; CDR3nt: TGCAGTGCTAGGTCACAGTTCCAAGAGACCCAGTACTTC; CDR3aa: CSARSQFQETQYF
v_gene: TRBV27; j_gene: TRBJ1-5; d_gene: .; abundance: many; CDR3nt: TGTGCCAGCAGTTTAACCAGGAACCAGCCCCAGCATTTT; CDR3aa: CASSLTRNQPQHF
v_gene: TRBV6-1; j_gene: TRBJ2-4; d_gene: TRBD1; abundance: few; CDR3nt: TGTGCCAGCAGACTACCCGGACAGGGAGTAAACATTCAGTACTTC; CDR3aa: CASRLPGQGVNIQYF
v_gene: TRBV4-3; j_gene: TRBJ2-5; d_gene: TRBD2; abundance: few; CDR3nt: TGCGCCAGCAGCCAAGAAGGACTAGCGGGAAAGGAGACCCAGTACTTC; CDR3aa: CASSQEGLAGKETQYF
v_gene: TRBV27; j_gene: TRBJ2-4; d_gene: TRBD2; abundance: once; CDR3nt: TGTGCCAGCAGTTTATCGTCATCTGGCGGGGGAGCCAAAAACATTCAGTACTTC; CDR3aa: CASSLSSSGGGAKNIQYF
v_gene: TRBV12-3/TRBV12-4; j_gene: TRBJ1-5; d_gene: .; abundance: .; CDR3nt: TGCTGTGACAGGCGGAATCAGCCCCAGCATTTT; CDR3aa: CCDRRNQPQHF
v_gene: TRBV20-1; j_gene: TRBJ1-1; d_gene: .; abundance: few; CDR3nt: TGCAGTGCTAGAGTACCAGGGAGGATGAACACTGAAGCTTTCTTT; CDR3aa: CSARVPGRMNTEAFF
v_gene: TRBV3-1; j_gene: TRBJ2-7; d_gene: .; abundance: .; CDR3nt: TGTGCCAGCAGCCAAGAGGCAGGGGCGCGGAGGTACGAGCAGTACTTC; CDR3aa: CASSQEAGARRYEQYF
v_gene: TRBV4-2; j_gene: TRBJ1-2; d_gene: .; abundance: few; CDR3nt: TGTGCCAGCAGCGGGACCTCCGGCTATGGCTACACCTTC; CDR3aa: CASSGTSGYGYTF
v_gene: TRBV2; j_gene: TRBJ2-5; d_gene: TRBD2; abundance: .; CDR3nt: TGTGCCAGCTCCCTCAGGACTAGCGGGACCGAGACCCAGTACTTC; CDR3aa: CASSLRTSGTETQYF
v_gene: TRBV7-9; j_gene: TRBJ1-6; d_gene: TRBD1; abundance: .; CDR3nt: TGTGCCAGCAGCCGGGACAGGGAAGGATCACCCCTCCACTTT; CDR3aa: CASSRDREGSPLHF
v_gene: TRBV7-9; j_gene: TRBJ2-1; d_gene: .; abundance: .; CDR3nt: TGTGCCAGCAGCTTACTTGACGAAGGGAATGAGCAGTTCTTC; CDR3aa: CASSLLDEGNEQFF
v_gene: TRBV20-1; j_gene: TRBJ2-1; d_gene: TRBD2; abundance: many; CDR3nt: TGCAGTGCTAGGGGACTAGCGGGAGGGCCGACGGGCAATGAGCAGTTCTTC; CDR3aa: CSARGLAGGPTGNEQFF